Below, one T cell receptor (beta chain) is given with its context. These data originate in a study of low-dose radiotherapy and immunotherapy resistance in tumors. Whole-study context: Every 2 weeks, cohort 1 got 0.5 Gy, reaching 6.5 Gy to the planning target volume.

The CDR3 is 14 amino acids. Germline loops: CDR1 SGHRS, CDR2 YFSETQ. V lost 3 bases, J lost 1 base, and 10 bases lay in between. Enrollment required an advanced solid tumor negative for tumor-infiltrating lymphocytes. First-strand cDNA relied on TRAV- and TRBV-specific primers spanning alpha and beta chains. The authors ran 15 to 20 PCR cycles to amplify TCRs with a constant-region primer and V-primer adapter. In TCRdb, the reads were re-called with MiXCR into one record per CDR3 protein. The data show approximately 11,000 distinct CDR3 sequences, with approximately 65% seen just once and about an eighth held by the top ten.

The clonotype comes from a human donor with advanced metastatic prostate, ovarian, gallbladder or colorectal cancer (not recorded which). This table probably holds off-target reads from a library built for another chain. The genes are TRBV5-1 and TRBJ1-1; TRBD1 might be the D (6 bases). The CDR3 loop is CASSYAGANTEAFF. The DNA for the CDR3 is TGCGCCAGCAGCTACGCGGGGGCGAACACTGAAGCTTTCTTT.